Listed here are 6 T cell receptor beta chains from one sample, sequenced in a study of low-dose radiotherapy and immunotherapy resistance in tumors. The time point denotes: after trial treatment. Treatment meaning: LDRT plus nivolumab, ipilimumab, low-dose cyclophosphamide and aspirin (RACIN trial). First-strand cDNA relied on TRAV- and TRBV-specific primers spanning alpha and beta chains. TCR amplification used 20 to 25 PCR cycles, a constant-region primer and a V-primer adapter. TCRdb re-analysed the reads in MiXCR, keeping a single row per CDR3 protein. The table shows about 84,000 distinct CDR3 sequences, with less than 20% occurring only once. Source: PBMCs, taken after low-dose radiotherapy plus immunotherapy. The receptors derive from a male donor with prostate cancer.

This clonotype was seen ten or more times. The V gene is TRBV19, the J gene TRBJ2-1; maybe TRBD2 (6 bases). The CDR3 length is 14 residues. The V gene lost 3 bases and the J gene lost 8 bases, with 14 bases spanning the gap. Germline values: CDR1 LNHDA, CDR2 SQIVND (reference sequence). CDR3 in DNA: TGTGCCAGTAGTATGAGCGGGTTCGTGGATGAGCAGTTCTTC. This codes for CASSMSGFVDEQFF. Drawing the rest from reference TRBV19 and TRBJ2-1, the complete variable domain is DGGITQSPKYLFRKEGQNVTLSCEQNLNHDAMYWYRQDPGQGLRLIYYSQIVNDFQKGDIAEGYSVSREKKESFPLTVTSAQKNPTAFYLCASSMSGFVDEQFFGPGTRLTVL.

This clonotype was found many times. Here the CDR3 DNA reads TGTGCCAGTACTCTAGGGGTTCAACCTACCGACTATGGCTACACCTTC. Residues: CASTLGVQPTDYGYTF. The V call is TRBV19, the J call TRBJ1-2; D may be TRBD1 (5 bases). The length of the CDR3 is 16 residues. Trimming removed 7 bases from V and 3 bases from J, with 21 bases in between. Germline values: CDR1 LNHDA, CDR2 SQIVND (reference sequence).

V gene TRBV30 combines with J gene TRBJ1-3; D remains unclear. Germline CDR1 GTSNPN, CDR2 SVGIG (reference sequence). The CDR3 runs 14 residues. V dropped 1 base and J dropped 1 base, with 8 bases sitting between them. The CDR3 DNA follows: TGTGCCTGGAGTGCCGGGGTATCTGGAAACACCATATATTTT. Its translation: CAWSAGVSGNTIYF.

This clonotype was recorded at least ten times. The gene calls are TRBV28 and TRBJ1-2; D is unclear. The germline V and J ends were trimmed by 6 bases and 8 bases, with 16 bases remaining between them. Looked up from germline, CDR1 is MDHEN and CDR2 is SYDVKM. This CDR3 has 13 residues. The CDR3 region has the DNA TGTGCCAGCAGGGCCCCGGGCGGGCACGGCTACACCTTC. Translating gives CASRAPGGHGYTF.

The table lists this clonotype with many counts. The chain recombines TRBV6-2 or TRBV6-3 with TRBJ2-7; perhaps TRBD1 as D (6 bases). The CDR3 is 14 residues long. The germline V gene has CDR1 MNHEY and CDR2 SVGEGT. Trimming removed 6 bases from V and 0 bases from J, with 12 bases in between. The CDR3 DNA sequence: TGTGCCAGCAGCGTGAGACAGGCCTCCTACGAGCAGTACTTC. It translates to CASSVRQASYEQYF.

This clonotype showed up many times. This chain links TRBV28 with TRBJ1-3; D possibly corresponds to TRBD1 (6 bases). The CDR3 has 15 residues. Trimming left V 4 bases short and J 0 bases short, with 10 bases between. In germline, CDR1 is MDHEN, CDR2 SYDVKM. CDR3 sequence reads: CASSSGTLSGNTIYF. DNA for the CDR3: TGTGCCAGCAGTTCGGGGACACTCTCTGGAAACACCATATATTTT.